This T cell receptor (beta chain) stems from a study of CD8 T cells in Susac syndrome. The authors reverse transcribed about 0.5 to 1 ug RNA with random hexamers. TCRdb re-called the immunoSEQ multiplex PCR reads with MiXCR, one entry per CDR3 protein. The sample consists of around 45,000 distinct CDR3 sequences, roughly 92% of them appearing once. Germline assignment: CDR1 PRHDT and CDR2 FYEKMQ (reference sequence). The V end was cut by 2 bases, the J end by 5 bases, with 10 bases between. The CDR3 spans 14 residues. This TCR was sampled from a human donor in good health. The sample consisted of CD8+ T cells from PBMCs. The rearrangement links TRBV13 to TRBJ2-1; D gene uncertain. CDR3 loop: CASSLMLRNNEQFF. CDR3 sequence (DNA): TGTGCCAGCAGCTTAATGCTGAGGAACAATGAGCAGTTCTTC.